Each of the 19 T cell receptor beta chains below was sequenced from the same sample in a study of blood T cell repertoires in COVID-19. TCRdb's table, derived via immunoSEQ multiplex PCR, lists solely in-frame clones and lacks some. The repertoire consists of under 400,000 clones, with approximately 89% occurring once and the leading ten covering 1.5% to 2%. Input material: peripheral blood. Receptor source: a woman aged 25 to 39 with COVID-19, enrolled during active disease.

This chain joins TRBV24-1 and TRBJ2-3; 8 nucleotides match TRBD1. The germline CDR1 and CDR2 sequences are KGHDR and SFDVKD. J was trimmed by 3 bases and V by 3 bases; bases with no gene match: 4. The CDR3 length is 15 residues. CDR3 sequence reads: CATSDLRQGTDTQYF. As DNA, the CDR3 is TGTGCCACCAGTGATCTCCGACAGGGGACAGATACGCAGTATTTT.

The genes are TRBV7-9 and TRBJ1-1; D is possibly TRBD1 (5 bases). Germline values: CDR1 SEHNR, CDR2 FQNEAQ (reference sequence). The CDR3 contains 13 residues. The V end was cut by 3 bases, the J end by 7 bases, with 12 bases between. CDR3 DNA sequence: TGTGCCAGCAGCTTCCAGGGAAGTGGTGAAGCTTTCTTT. It specifies CASSFQGSGEAFF.

The rearrangement joins TRBV5-8 to TRBJ2-7; perhaps TRBD2 as D (7 bases). Deletions cut 0 bases from V and 0 bases from J, with 22 bases between. This CDR3 has 19 residues. Germline loops: CDR1 SGHTS, CDR2 YDEGEE. CDR3 DNA sequence: TGTGCCAGCAGCTTGGTGATACCTCCGAGGGGGGACTACTCCTACGAGCAGTACTTC. This gives the protein CASSLVIPPRGDYSYEQYF. Variable domain in full (rest from reference TRBV5-8 and TRBJ2-7): EAGVTQSPTHLIKTRGQQATLRCSPISGHTSVYWYQQALGLGLQFLLWYDEGEERNRGNFPPRFSGRQFPNYSSELNVNALELEDSALYLCASSLVIPPRGDYSYEQYFGPGTRLTVT.

The V and J genes are TRBV3-1 (or the pseudogene TRBV3-2) and TRBJ2-1; 8 bases are a match to TRBD2. CDR1 and CDR2 (germline): LGHDT, YNNKEL (reference sequence). V gave up 9 bases and J gave up 4 bases; unmatched junction bases: 8. This CDR3 region has 14 residues. Here the CDR3 reads CASSGGALYNEQFF. In DNA, the CDR3 is TGTGCCAGTTCCGGGGGGGCCCTGTACAATGAGCAGTTCTTC.

The J gene is TRBJ2-1, the V gene TRBV18, with 9 bases aligning to TRBD2. Per the germline V gene, CDR1 is KGHSH and CDR2 is LQKENI. This CDR3 is built from 14 residues. With V trimmed by 5 bases and J by 8 bases, 7 bases remained unmatched. DNA for the CDR3: TGTGCCAGCTCATTTTCCGCGGGGGGGCATGAGCAGTTCTTC. It encodes CASSFSAGGHEQFF.

V and J are TRBV11-2 and TRBJ2-2; TRBD1 matches 12 bases. CDR1 is SGHAT and CDR2 is FQNNGV in the germline V gene. V was clipped by 6 bases and J by 6 bases; unmatched bases: 8. The CDR3 is 16 residues long. Here the CDR3 reads CASSSGTGGFSGELFF. CDR3 nucleotides: TGTGCCAGCAGTTCCGGGACAGGGGGCTTCTCCGGGGAGCTGTTTTTT.

This clone was observed once. The chain has TRBV10-1 and TRBJ2-3; 14 nucleotides match TRBD2. Germline lookup yields CDR1 WNHNN and CDR2 SYGVQD (reference sequence). The CDR3 has 18 residues. V shed 2 bases and J 2 bases; nucleotides not matched to a gene: 6. The CDR3 region is CASSERRTSGGTTDTQYF. CDR3 in DNA: TGCGCCAGCAGTGAGCGGAGGACTAGCGGGGGGACCACAGATACGCAGTATTTT.

V gene TRBV18 combines with J gene TRBJ2-2, with D perhaps TRBD1 (7 bases). This CDR3 region has 15 residues. The germline gives CDR1 KGHSH, CDR2 LQKENI. V lost 3 bases and J 4 bases, leaving 12 bases between the germline ends. The CDR3 protein is CASSPTQGGTGELFF. CDR3 nucleotides: TGTGCCAGCTCACCCACCCAGGGGGGCACCGGGGAGCTGTTTTTT.

The rearrangement uses TRBV5-4 and TRBJ2-3, with a tentative D call TRBD2 (6 bases). There are 18 residues in the CDR3. V was clipped by 4 bases and J by 1 base, with 22 bases between them. CDR1 is SGHNT, CDR2 YYREEE, per germline (reference sequence). The CDR3 region has the DNA TGTGCCAGCAGCCCCGGACTATTAGCGGCTTTCGGCACAGATACGCAGTATTTT. As protein: CASSPGLLAAFGTDTQYF.

The gene calls are TRBV6-5 and TRBJ2-2; 8 bases fit TRBD1. Germline CDR1 is MNHEY and CDR2 is SVGAGI. CDR3 length equals 14 residues. The J segment lost 4 bases and the V segment lost 5 bases, leaving 3 bases of the junction unmatched. Here the CDR3 reads CASSRDRTTGELFF. The CDR3 DNA is TGTGCCAGCAGTAGGGACAGGACCACCGGGGAGCTGTTTTTT.

This chain links TRBV5-1 with TRBJ1-1, with unresolved D. Germline lookup yields CDR1 SGHRS and CDR2 YFSETQ. This CDR3 is 14 amino acids long. Between the trimmed V and J ends, which lost 0 bases and 0 bases, there was a span of 6 bases. CDR3 coding DNA: TGCGCCAGCAGCTTGGACAGTCTGAACACTGAAGCTTTCTTT. Amino acid sequence: CASSLDSLNTEAFF.

There are a few counts of this clone. V gene TRBV10-3 combines with J gene TRBJ1-6; no definite D call. This CDR3 comprises 15 residues. CDR1 is ENHRY, CDR2 SYGVKD, per germline. V lost 4 bases to trimming and J lost 5 bases, with 12 bases between them. The CDR3 here is CAISGGREDNSPLHF. CDR3 DNA: TGTGCCATCAGTGGGGGTAGGGAGGATAATTCACCCCTCCACTTT.

This CDR3 is CASKLQTLGWEGYTF. The DNA for the CDR3 is TGTGCCAGCAAATTGCAGACCCTCGGGTGGGAGGGCTACACCTTC. The chain has TRBV6-5 and TRBJ1-2; the D is unclear. V was pared by 7 bases and J by 8 bases, with 23 bases between. The CDR3 has 15 amino acids. Per germline, CDR1 MNHEY and CDR2 SVGAGI.

This chain connects TRBV2 to TRBJ1-2, with 9 positions matching TRBD1. The ends lost 5 bases at V and 7 bases at J; junction bases unmatched: 5. The CDR3 loop spans 13 amino acids. The germline gives CDR1 SNHLY, CDR2 FYNNEI. The CDR3 spells CASSPDRGAGYTF. In nucleotides, the CDR3 is TGTGCCAGCAGTCCGGACAGGGGTGCTGGCTACACCTTC.

This chain connects TRBV3-1 (or the pseudogene TRBV3-2) to TRBJ1-3; TRBD1 is a possible D gene (6 bases). CDR3 length: 14 residues. V shed 1 base and J shed 4 bases, with 8 bases lying between them. Germline-derived CDR1 and CDR2 are LGHDT and YNNKEL (reference sequence). CDR3 sequence (DNA): TGTGCCAGCAGCCAAGGCACAGGGGGAAACACCATATATTTT. This translates into CASSQGTGGNTIYF.

This clone was detected only a few times. This sequence joins TRBV2 and TRBJ1-5; D may be TRBD1 (5 bases). Germline V gene lookup returns CDR1 SNHLY and CDR2 FYNNEI. With 3 bases removed from V and 1 base from J, the gap between germline ends came to 7 bases. This CDR3 spans 14 amino acids. CDR3 region: CASSDRVSNQPQHF. The CDR3 bases are TGTGCCAGCAGTGACAGGGTGAGCAATCAGCCCCAGCATTTT.

The rearrangement links TRBV5-1 to TRBJ1-2; D is possibly TRBD1 (5 bases). Deletions cut 3 bases from V and 1 base from J, with 16 bases between. Germline values: CDR1 SGHRS, CDR2 YFSETQ. The CDR3 runs to 16 residues. CDR3 region: CASSWEIGGINYGYTF. CDR3 DNA sequence: TGCGCCAGCAGCTGGGAAATCGGGGGGATTAACTATGGCTACACCTTC.

The chain is built from TRBV7-2 and TRBJ1-3; 8 nucleotides match TRBD1. The CDR3 extends over 15 amino acids. After removal of 5 bases from V and 8 bases from J, the junction contained 11 bases not matched to a gene. CDR1 and CDR2 (germline): SGHTA, FQGNSA. Here the CDR3 DNA reads TGTGCCAGCAGCGCCCAGGGGGCAAAGGTAGACACCATATATTTT. Encoded protein: CASSAQGAKVDTIYF.

In this sample, this clone turned up a few times. The V gene is TRBV28, the J gene TRBJ1-5; 9 bases match TRBD1. The V and J ends lost 5 bases and 2 bases, in that order; junction bases with no gene match: 4. CDR3 length equals 15 residues. From germline, CDR1 is MDHEN and CDR2 SYDVKM. The CDR3 is CASSPWTGGNQPQHF. The DNA for the CDR3 is TGTGCCAGCAGTCCCTGGACAGGGGGCAATCAGCCCCAGCATTTT.